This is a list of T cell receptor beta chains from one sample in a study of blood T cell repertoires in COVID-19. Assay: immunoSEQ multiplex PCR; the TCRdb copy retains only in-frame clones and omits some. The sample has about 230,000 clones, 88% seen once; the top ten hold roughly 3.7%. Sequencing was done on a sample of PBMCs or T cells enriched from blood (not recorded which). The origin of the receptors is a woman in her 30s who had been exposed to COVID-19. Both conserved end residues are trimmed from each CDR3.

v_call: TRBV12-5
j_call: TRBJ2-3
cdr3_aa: ASGLALASTDTQY

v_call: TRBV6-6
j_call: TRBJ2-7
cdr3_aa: ASSPQGREGYEQY

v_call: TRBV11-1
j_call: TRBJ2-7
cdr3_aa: ASSLGQIYEQY

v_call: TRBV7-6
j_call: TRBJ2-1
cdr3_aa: ASSLAETSLSEQF

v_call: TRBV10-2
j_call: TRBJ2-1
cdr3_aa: ASSTYAEQF

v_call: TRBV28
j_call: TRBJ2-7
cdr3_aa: ASSSVYEQY

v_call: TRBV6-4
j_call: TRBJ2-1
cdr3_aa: ARPSSGSSYNEQF

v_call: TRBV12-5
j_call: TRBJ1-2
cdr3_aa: ASGIPPGGVYGYT

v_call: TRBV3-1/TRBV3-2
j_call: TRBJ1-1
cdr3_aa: ASSQVGARTEAF

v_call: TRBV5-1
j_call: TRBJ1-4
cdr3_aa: ASSNGETGYAEKLF

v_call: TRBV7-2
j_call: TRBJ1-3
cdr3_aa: ASSLPSGNTIY

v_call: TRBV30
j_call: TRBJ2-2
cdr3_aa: AWCTGTAYTGELF

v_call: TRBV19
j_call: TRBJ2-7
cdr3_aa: ASRDISSYEQY

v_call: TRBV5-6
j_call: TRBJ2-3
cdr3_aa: ASSEQTVGGTDTQY

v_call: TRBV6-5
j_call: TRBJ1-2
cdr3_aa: ASRPTGLEGYT

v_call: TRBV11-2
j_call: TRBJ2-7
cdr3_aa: ASSSDPPGLVRSEQY

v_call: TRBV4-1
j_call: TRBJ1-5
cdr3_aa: ASRQTFSNQPQH

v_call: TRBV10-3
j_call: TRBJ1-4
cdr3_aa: AISHGDEKLF

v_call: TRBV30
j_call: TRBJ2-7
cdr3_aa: AWSKGQYSYEQY

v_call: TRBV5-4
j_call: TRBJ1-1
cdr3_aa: ASSLSLREKRGEAF

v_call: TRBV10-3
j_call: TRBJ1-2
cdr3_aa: AISESGDGYT

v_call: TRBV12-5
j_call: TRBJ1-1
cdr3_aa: ASGLDEVNPF

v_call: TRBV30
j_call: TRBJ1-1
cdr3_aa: AWKGIGRWVLDTEAF

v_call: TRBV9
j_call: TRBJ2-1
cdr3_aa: ASSAKISGRGAYNEQF

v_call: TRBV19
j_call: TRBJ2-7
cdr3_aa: ASRDEGHLEQY

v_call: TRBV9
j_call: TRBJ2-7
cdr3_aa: ASSVAGAGAPYEQY

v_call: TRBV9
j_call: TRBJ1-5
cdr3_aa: ASSPRQGTSNQPQH

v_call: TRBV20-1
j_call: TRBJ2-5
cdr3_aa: SAREVETQY

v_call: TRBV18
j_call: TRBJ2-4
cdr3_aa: ASSPRAGVRLIQY

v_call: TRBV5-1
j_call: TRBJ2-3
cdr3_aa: ASSRGVVRDTQY

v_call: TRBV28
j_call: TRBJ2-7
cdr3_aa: ASSRTGGGSYEQY

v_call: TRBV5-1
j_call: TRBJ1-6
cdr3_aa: ASSRRTAGRGDSPLH

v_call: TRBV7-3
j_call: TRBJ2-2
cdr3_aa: ASSFGGGGELF

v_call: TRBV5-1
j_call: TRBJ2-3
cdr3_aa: ASSRTGTGISTDTQY

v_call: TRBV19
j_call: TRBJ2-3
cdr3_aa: ASSIKGQGGGTDTQY

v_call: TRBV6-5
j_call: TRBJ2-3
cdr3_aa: ASRGTGAQY

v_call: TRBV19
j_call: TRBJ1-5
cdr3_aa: ASSYSGNQPQH

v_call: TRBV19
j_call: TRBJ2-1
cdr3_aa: ASSMGLAGYNEQF

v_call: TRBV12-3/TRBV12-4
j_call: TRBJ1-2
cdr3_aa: ASSFSSGDGYT

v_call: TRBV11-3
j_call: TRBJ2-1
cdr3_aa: ASSRNEQF

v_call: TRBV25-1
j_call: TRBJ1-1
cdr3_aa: ASSEPETGATEAF

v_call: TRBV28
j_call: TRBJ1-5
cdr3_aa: ASSNRGVNQPQH

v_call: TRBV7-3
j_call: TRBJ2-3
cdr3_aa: ASSRTTTSGSTDTQY

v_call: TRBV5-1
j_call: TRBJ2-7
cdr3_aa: ASSANPGTTSYEQY

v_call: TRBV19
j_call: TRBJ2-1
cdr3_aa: ASSVLSIAGGDEQF

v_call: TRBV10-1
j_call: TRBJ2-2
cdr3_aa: ASSGDRGKTGELF

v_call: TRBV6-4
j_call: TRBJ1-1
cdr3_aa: ASKRTGFGTEAF

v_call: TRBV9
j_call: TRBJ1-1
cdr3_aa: ASSVAMNTEAF

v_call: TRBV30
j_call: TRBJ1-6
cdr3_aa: AWSRHAAASSPLH

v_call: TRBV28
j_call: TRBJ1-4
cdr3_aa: ASSPLSQGEWKLF

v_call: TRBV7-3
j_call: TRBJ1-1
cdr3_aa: ASSFGGPGTEAF

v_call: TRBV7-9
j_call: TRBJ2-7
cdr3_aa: ASSPRTGWEQY

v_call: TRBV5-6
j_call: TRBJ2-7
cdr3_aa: ASSRGQMTVFYEQY

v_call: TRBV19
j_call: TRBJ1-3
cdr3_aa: ASSIDHSGISGNTIY

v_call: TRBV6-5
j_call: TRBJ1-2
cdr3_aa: ASSYLTGSDGYT

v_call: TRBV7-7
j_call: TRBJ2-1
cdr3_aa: ASSLLPAGDYNEQF

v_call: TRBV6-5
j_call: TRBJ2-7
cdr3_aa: ASSYGLALNEQY